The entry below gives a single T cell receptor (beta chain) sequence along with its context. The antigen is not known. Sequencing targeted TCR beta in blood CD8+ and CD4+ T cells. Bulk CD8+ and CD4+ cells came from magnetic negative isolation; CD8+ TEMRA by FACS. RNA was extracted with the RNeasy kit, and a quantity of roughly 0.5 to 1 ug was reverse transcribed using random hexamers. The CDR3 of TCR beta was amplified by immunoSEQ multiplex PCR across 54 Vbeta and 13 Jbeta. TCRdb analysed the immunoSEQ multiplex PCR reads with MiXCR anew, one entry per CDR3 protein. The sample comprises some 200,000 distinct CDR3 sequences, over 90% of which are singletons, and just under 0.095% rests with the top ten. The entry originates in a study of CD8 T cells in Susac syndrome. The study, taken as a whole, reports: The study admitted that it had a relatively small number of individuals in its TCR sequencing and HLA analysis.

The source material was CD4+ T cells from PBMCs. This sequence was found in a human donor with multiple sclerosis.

The CDR3 spells CASSWGLVSYNEQFF. CDR3 DNA: TGCGCCAGCAGCTGGGGACTAGTCTCCTACAATGAGCAGTTCTTC. This chain uses TRBV5-1 with TRBJ2-1; 8 bases are shared with TRBD2. The germline V gene has CDR1 SGHRS and CDR2 YFSETQ. The CDR3 covers 15 residues. V lost 3 bases to trimming and J lost 0 bases; unmatched junction nucleotides: 2. The variable domain in full, completed from reference TRBV5-1 and TRBJ2-1, reads KAGVTQTPRYLIKTRGQQVTLSCSPISGHRSVSWYQQTPGQGLQFLFEYFSETQRNKGNFPGRFSGRQFSNSRSEMNVSTLELGDSALYLCASSWGLVSYNEQFFGPGTRLTVL.